The T cell receptor beta chain under discussion was sequenced for a study of T-cell reconstitution after alpha-beta-depleted transplantation in children. Using unique molecular identifiers, the investigators prepared the TCRbeta library. TCRdb re-derived calls from the PCR reads in MiXCR, one entry per CDR3 protein. The data show about a million distinct CDR3 sequences, about 26% seen once. The CDR3 runs to 13 residues. V lost 5 bases and J 8 bases, leaving 12 bases between the germline ends. Germline CDR1 reads SGHAT; CDR2 reads FQNNGV. Study-wide findings and caveats: At day 60, the high TCRbeta diversity found in some patients originated from recipient T cells and thymic progenitors that had survived. Approximately two months post-transplant, alpha-beta T cells reportedly originated from several hundred expanded graft clones. After one year, T-cell counts and TCRbeta diversity mostly came from new T cells.

This clonotype was counted once. As yet, its antigen is unknown. Here the sequenced sample was PBMCs, mostly from graft donor cells, taken 360 days after TCRalphabeta/CD19-depleted stem cell transplant. The sequence was collected from a boy younger than two who had a stem cell transplant for SCID, so the T cells may come from the graft donor. The chain has TRBV11-2 and TRBJ2-2; D not certain. CDR3 nucleotide sequence: TGTGCCAGCAGCCCCCAAAACCTGGGGGAGCTGTTTTTT. This gives the protein CASSPQNLGELFF.